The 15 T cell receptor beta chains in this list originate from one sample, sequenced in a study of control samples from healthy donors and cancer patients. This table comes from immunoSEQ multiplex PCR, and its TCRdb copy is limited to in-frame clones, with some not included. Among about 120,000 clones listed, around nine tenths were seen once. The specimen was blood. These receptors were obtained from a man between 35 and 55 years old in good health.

The CDR3 loop is CASSLAPTGLQETQYF. The CDR3 DNA is TGTGCCAGCAGCTTAGCGCCGACAGGGTTGCAAGAGACCCAGTACTTC. The rearrangement joins TRBV7-6 to TRBJ2-5; 7 bases are a match to TRBD1. CDR3 length: 16 residues. The junction had 6 bases not matched to a gene; V was cut back by 0 bases and J by 2 bases. Germline V CDR1 and CDR2: SGHVS, FNYEAQ.

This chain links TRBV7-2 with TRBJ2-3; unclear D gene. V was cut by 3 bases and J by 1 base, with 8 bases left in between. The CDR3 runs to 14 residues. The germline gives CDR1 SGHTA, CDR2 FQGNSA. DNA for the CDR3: TGTGCCAGCAGCTTCGACGGTGGCACAGATACGCAGTATTTT. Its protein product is CASSFDGGTDTQYF.

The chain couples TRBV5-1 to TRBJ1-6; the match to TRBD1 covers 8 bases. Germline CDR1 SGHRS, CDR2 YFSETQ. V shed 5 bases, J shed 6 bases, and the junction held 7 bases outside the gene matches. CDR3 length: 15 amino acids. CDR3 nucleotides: TGCGCCAGCAGTCGGACAGGGTACGGTAATTCACCCCTCCACTTT. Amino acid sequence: CASSRTGYGNSPLHF.

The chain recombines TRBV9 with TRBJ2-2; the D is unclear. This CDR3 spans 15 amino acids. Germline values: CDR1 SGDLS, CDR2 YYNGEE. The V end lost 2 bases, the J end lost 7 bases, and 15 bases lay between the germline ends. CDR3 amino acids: CASSVHFSGIGELFF. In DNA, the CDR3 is TGTGCCAGCAGCGTCCATTTCTCTGGGATCGGGGAGCTGTTTTTT.

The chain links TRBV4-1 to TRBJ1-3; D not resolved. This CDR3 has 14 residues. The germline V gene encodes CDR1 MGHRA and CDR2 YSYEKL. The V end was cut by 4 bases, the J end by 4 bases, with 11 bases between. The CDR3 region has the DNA TGCGCCAGCAGCCCCGCAGCTCAGGGAAACACCATATATTTT. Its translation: CASSPAAQGNTIYF.

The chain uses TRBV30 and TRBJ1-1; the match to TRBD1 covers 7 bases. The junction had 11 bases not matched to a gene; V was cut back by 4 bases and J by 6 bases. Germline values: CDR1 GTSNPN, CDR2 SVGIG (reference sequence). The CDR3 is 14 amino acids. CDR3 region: CAWTPKDRVAEAFF. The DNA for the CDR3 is TGTGCCTGGACCCCAAAAGACAGGGTCGCTGAAGCTTTCTTT.

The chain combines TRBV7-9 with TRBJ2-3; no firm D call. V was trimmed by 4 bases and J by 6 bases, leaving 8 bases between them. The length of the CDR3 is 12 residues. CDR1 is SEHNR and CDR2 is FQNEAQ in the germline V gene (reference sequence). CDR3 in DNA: TGTGCCAGCAGCTATCTAGATGATACGCAGTATTTT. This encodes CASSYLDDTQYF.

The CDR3 sequence: CASSPWDVLETQYF. DNA for the CDR3: TGTGCCAGCAGCCCCTGGGACGTTTTGGAGACCCAGTACTTC. The chain is built from TRBV7-8 and TRBJ2-5; D may match TRBD1 or TRBD2 (5 bases each). This CDR3 is 14 amino acids long. V lost 5 bases and J lost 5, with 15 bases in between. Per germline, CDR1 SGHVS and CDR2 FQNEAQ.

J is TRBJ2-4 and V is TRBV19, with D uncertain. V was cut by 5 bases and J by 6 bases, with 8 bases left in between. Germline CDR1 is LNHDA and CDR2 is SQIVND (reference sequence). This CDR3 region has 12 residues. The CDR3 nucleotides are TGTGCCAGTAGTTCCTTGGGAAACATTCAGTACTTC. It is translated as CASSSLGNIQYF.

CDR3 amino acids: CASSIVGDSPLHF. The CDR3 DNA is TGTGCCAGTAGTATAGTAGGGGATTCACCCCTCCACTTT. V and J are TRBV19 and TRBJ1-6; tentative D call: TRBD1 (5 bases). CDR3 length: 13 residues. Germline CDR1 reads LNHDA; CDR2 reads SQIVND (reference sequence). V was shortened by 1 base and J by 8 bases, with 6 bases between the two germline ends.

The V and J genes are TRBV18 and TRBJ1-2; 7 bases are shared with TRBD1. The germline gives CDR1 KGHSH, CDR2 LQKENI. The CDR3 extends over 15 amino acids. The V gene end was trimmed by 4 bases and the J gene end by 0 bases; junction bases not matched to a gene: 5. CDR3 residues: CASSQQGPPNYGYTF. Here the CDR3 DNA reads TGTGCCAGCTCACAACAGGGGCCCCCTAACTATGGCTACACCTTC.

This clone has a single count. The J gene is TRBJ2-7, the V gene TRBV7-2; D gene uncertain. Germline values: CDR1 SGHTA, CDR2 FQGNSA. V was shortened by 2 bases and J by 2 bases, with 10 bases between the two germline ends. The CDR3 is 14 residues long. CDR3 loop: CASSLNGYPYEQYF. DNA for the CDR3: TGTGCCAGCAGCTTAAACGGTTACCCCTACGAGCAGTACTTC.

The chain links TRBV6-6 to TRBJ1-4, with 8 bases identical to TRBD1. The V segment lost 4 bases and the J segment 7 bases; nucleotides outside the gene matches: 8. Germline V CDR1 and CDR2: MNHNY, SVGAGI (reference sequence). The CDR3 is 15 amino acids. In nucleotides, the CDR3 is TGTGCCAGCAGTTCGACAGGGGTAGGCGGTGAAAAACTGTTTTTT. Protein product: CASSSTGVGGEKLFF.

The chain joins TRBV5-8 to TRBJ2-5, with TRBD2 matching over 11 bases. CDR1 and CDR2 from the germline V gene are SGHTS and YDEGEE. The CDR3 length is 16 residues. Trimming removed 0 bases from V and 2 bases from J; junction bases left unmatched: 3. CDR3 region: CASSLERLAGQETQYF. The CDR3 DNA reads TGTGCCAGCAGCTTGGAAAGACTAGCGGGGCAAGAGACCCAGTACTTC. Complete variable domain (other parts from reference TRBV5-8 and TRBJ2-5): EAGVTQSPTHLIKTRGQQATLRCSPISGHTSVYWYQQALGLGLQFLLWYDEGEERNRGNFPPRFSGRQFPNYSSELNVNALELEDSALYLCASSLERLAGQETQYFGPGTRLLVL.

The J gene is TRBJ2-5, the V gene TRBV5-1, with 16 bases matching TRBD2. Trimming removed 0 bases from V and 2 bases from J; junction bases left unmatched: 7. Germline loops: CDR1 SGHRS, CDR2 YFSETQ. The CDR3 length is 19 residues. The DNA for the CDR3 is TGCGCCAGCAGCTTGGAGGGGACTAGCGGGGGGGCCGTACAAGAGACCCAGTACTTC. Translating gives CASSLEGTSGGAVQETQYF.